This TCR beta chain was profiled in a study of shared clonotypes between healthy human individuals. Findings and limits, study-wide: Non-shared clonotypes displayed generation probabilities falling below those of clonotypes present in all four donors.

Authors' analysis steps: As immunoSEQ supplied junction-only sequences (without quality scores), filtering differed. The protocol was immunoSEQ multiplex PCR, while the TCRdb copy is restricted to in-frame clones and leaves out a portion. Clone size and V and J calls were adopted from that table, with D and trimming inferred from the DNA. The repertoire holds over a million clones, roughly 70% seen once, with roughly 1.5% in the top ten. Germline CDR1 LNHDA, CDR2 SQIVND (reference sequence). Trimming removed 10 bases at V and 0 bases at J, with 13 bases between. This CDR3 has 14 amino acids. A remark on this clone: Its antigen remains unidentified.

The chain combines TRBV19 with TRBJ2-1; possible D gene TRBD1, 6 bases. Sequencing was done on a sample of memory CD4+ T cells sorted from blood. Subset given: CD45RA-negative fraction. This sequence was found in a man younger than 30 in good health. The chain's CDR3 is CATKRTASYNEQFF. The CDR3 coding sequence is TGTGCCACTAAGAGGACAGCCTCCTACAATGAGCAGTTCTTC.